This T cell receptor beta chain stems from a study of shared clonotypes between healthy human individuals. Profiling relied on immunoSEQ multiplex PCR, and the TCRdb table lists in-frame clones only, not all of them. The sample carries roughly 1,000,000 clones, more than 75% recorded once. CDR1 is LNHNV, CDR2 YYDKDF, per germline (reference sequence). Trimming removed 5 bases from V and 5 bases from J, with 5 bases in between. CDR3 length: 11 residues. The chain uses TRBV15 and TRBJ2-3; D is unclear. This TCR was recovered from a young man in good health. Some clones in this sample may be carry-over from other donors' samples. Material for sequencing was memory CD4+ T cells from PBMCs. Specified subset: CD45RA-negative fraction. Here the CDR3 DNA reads TGTGCCACCAGCCAAGAAGATACGCAGTATTTT. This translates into CATSQEDTQYF.